This TCR beta chain is drawn from a study of early T cells in non-severe SARS-CoV-2 infection. At the level of the study: Unpaired chains resulted from sequencing bulk RNA of unsorted whole blood.

This clonotype was observed many times. Its specificity is unknown. Unique molecular identifiers (one per individual cDNA molecule) were attached. TCRdb re-called the 5' RACE reads with MiXCR, one entry per CDR3 protein. The sample contains some 30,000 distinct CDR3 sequences, about 10% of which appear only once. General study findings and limits: Comparison of clonotypes with VDJdb favored anti-spike CD8 responses while missing private and CD4 specificities.

Per germline, CDR1 SNHLY and CDR2 FYNNEI. The CDR3 contains 15 residues. The J segment lost 4 bases and the V segment lost 6 bases, leaving 9 bases of the junction unmatched. The rearrangement joins TRBV2 to TRBJ2-1, with 7 positions matching TRBD2. The sequence was obtained from an adult who was a healthcare worker with PCR-confirmed SARS-CoV-2 infection or an uninfected control (not recorded which). The sample taken for sequencing was whole blood. Here the CDR3 reads CASRGDGGRYNEQFF. CDR3 coding DNA: TGTGCCAGCAGGGGAGACGGGGGGAGGTACAATGAGCAGTTCTTC.